The subject of this entry is one T cell receptor beta chain. Its matching antigen is unknown. In the PCR, 60 Vbeta and 13 Jbeta primers were used. TCRdb keeps only in-frame clones here, not all; method: immunoSEQ multiplex PCR. The data show 200,000 to 250,000 clones, approximately 83% seen once. Germline-derived CDR1 and CDR2 are SGHNT and YYREEE (reference sequence). J was trimmed by 8 bases and V by 0 bases; bases with no gene match: 9. This CDR3 contains 16 residues. These data belong to a study of cytomegalovirus exposure and HLA in healthy donors. Study-level results: The presence/absence work took it that sequencing depth was about the same across donors. Reported results showed that the classifier diagnosed cytomegalovirus status with high specificity and sensitivity. A later analysis linked 15,000 to 20,000 TCR beta sequences to HLA alleles at 0.05 false discovery rate. Among CMV-associated TCR beta chains, most appeared HLA-restricted in a later analysis.

The clonotype originates from a woman in her fifties or sixties in good health and CMV-seropositive. The V and J genes are TRBV5-4 and TRBJ2-3; TRBD2 matches 10 bases. The sequenced sample consisted of PBMCs. The CDR3 region has the DNA TGTGCCAGCAGCTTGGGGGGCGAAGCGGGGGGGCGTACGCAGTATTTT. Protein sequence: CASSLGGEAGGRTQYF. Full variable domain (rest looked up from reference TRBV5-4 and TRBJ2-3): ETGVTQSPTHLIKTRGQQVTLRCSSQSGHNTVSWYQQALGQGPQFIFQYYREEENGRGNFPPRFSGLQFPNYSSELNVNALELDDSALYLCASSLGGEAGGRTQYFGPGTRLTVL.